This TCR beta chain came from a study of radiation and T cells in renal cell carcinoma. About the study: Nephrectomy followed 15 Gy stereotactic body radiation by 4 weeks.

Worth noting for this clone: Antigen specificity is unknown.

Profiled with immunoSEQ multiplex PCR; TCRdb holds only in-frame clones, not every one. The repertoire holds roughly 130,000 clones, with 75% to 85% as singletons. Overall study results and limits: Top tumor clonotypes rose in blood 2 weeks post-radiation, then contracted. Pretreatment tumor biopsies were lacking, so baseline clonotypes are unknown.

This CDR3 contains 15 residues. Germline lookup yields CDR1 KGHSH and CDR2 LQKENI. V was shortened by 3 bases and J by 0 bases, with 8 bases between the two germline ends. The time point is: blood 2 weeks post-SBRT. Specified treatment: 15 Gy SBRT to primary tumor, nephrectomy 4 weeks later. Clear cell pathology was present in this patient's renal cell carcinoma. The sample here was blood, taken from a patient whose treatment included radiotherapy and nephrectomy. This rearrangement joins TRBV18 to TRBJ2-2; D is uncertain. The clonotype originates from a woman aged 55-69 years with renal cell carcinoma. The CDR3 region has the DNA TGTGCCAGCTCACCTAGCCGGCCGAACACCGGGGAGCTGTTTTTT. Its protein product is CASSPSRPNTGELFF.